A selection of T cell receptor beta chains follows, all from one sample in a study of T-cell reconstitution after alpha-beta-depleted transplantation in children. Via MiXCR, TCRdb re-called the PCR reads, giving one row per CDR3 protein. Of over 550,000 distinct CDR3 sequences listed, about 10% are singletons. The sample in question was PBMCs from the stem cell graft donor, obtained from the stem cell graft. The receptors come from a human donor who donated a stem cell graft to a child with acute myeloid leukemia. Both conserved end residues are part of each CDR3. The order of the fields is V gene, D gene, CDR3 protein. The D gene is left open where the match is weak.

TRBV20-1 TRBD1 CSASGGQGDNQPQHF
TRBV6-5 TRBD1 CASSYTTGGRGYTF
TRBV10-2 TRBD2 CASGGLAGESEQFF
TRBV6-1 TRBD1 CASRDTQGENQPQHF
TRBV6-5 . CASSSRGVGEETQYF
TRBV12-3/TRBV12-4 TRBD2 CASSKTSGVNEQYF
TRBV6-1 TRBD1 CASSAGQGRDTQYF
TRBV7-9 . CASSLFLGMDTQYF
TRBV12-3/TRBV12-4 . CASSLRGASTGELFF
TRBV2 . CASSDRARSSYEQYF
TRBV3-1 . CASSQIPLRGTEAFF